This TCR beta chain came from a study of regulatory T cells in long-lasting Graves disease. Study-level information: Newly diagnosed Graves' patients had taken antithyroid drugs under 3 months.

In its sample, this clonotype was seen a few times. The missing conserved phenylalanine or tryptophan at the end of this CDR3 makes a read error likely. Assembly of TCR beta libraries relied on iRepertoire HTBI primers together with Arm-PCR of CDR3 regions. MiXCR, applied by TCRdb to the multiplex PCR reads, yields one record per CDR3 protein. This table holds around 450,000 distinct CDR3 sequences, 15% found once. Time point in this sample: newly diagnosed GD, antithyroid drugs for less than 3 months. PBMCs were the source of the RNA used for TCR sequencing. Germline assignment: CDR1 SEHNR and CDR2 FQNEAQ (reference sequence). This CDR3 region has 18 residues. V was pared by 5 bases and J by 5 bases, with 18 bases of the junction left unmatched. The sample was also reused in another study, on T cells in Graves' hyperthyroidism and ophthalmopathy.

The receptor was isolated from a woman in her 30s with Graves disease. This material consisted of peripheral blood mononuclear cells (PBMCs), taken at new diagnosis, from a patient treated with antithyroid drugs. This chain joins TRBV7-9 and TRBJ2-3, with 8 bases that match TRBD2. This CDR3 reads CASSATYRGLALQDTQYL. In DNA form, the CDR3 reads TGTGCCAGCAGCGCCACTTACAGAGGACTAGCCCTACAAGATACGCAGTATCTT.